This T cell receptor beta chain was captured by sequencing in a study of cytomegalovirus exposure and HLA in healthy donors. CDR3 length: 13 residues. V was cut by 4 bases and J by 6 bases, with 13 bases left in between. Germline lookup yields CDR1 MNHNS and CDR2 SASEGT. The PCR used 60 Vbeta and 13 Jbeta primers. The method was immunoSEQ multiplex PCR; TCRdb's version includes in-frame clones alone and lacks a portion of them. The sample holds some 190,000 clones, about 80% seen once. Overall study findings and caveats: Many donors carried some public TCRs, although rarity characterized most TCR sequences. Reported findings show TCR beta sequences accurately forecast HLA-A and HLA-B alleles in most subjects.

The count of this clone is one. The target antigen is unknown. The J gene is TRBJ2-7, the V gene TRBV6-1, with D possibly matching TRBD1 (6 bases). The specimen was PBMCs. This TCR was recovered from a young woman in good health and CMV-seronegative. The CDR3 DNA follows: TGTGCCAGCAGTGCCAGGGGCTCCAGCGAGCAGTACTTC. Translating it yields CASSARGSSEQYF.